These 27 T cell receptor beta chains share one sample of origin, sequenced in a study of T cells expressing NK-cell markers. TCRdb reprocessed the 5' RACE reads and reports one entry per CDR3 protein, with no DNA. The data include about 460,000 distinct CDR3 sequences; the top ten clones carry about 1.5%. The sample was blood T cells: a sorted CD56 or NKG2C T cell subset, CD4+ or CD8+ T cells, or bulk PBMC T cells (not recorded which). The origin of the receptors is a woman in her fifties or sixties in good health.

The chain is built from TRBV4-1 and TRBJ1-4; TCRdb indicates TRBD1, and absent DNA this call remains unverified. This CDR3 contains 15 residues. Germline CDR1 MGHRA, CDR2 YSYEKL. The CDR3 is CASSQDGAGDEKLFF.

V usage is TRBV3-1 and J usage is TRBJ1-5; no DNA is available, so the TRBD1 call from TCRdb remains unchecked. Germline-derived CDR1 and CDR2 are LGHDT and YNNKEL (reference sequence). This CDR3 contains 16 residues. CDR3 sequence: CASSRDPGGLGQPQHF.

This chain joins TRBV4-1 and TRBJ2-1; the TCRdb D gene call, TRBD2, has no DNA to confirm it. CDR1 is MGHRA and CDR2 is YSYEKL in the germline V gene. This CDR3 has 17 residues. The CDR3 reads CASSQDRGPRTYNEQFF.

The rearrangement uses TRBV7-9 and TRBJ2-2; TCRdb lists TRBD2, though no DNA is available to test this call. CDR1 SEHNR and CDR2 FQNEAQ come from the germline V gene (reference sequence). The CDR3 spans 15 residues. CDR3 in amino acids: CASSWPGLTTGELFF.

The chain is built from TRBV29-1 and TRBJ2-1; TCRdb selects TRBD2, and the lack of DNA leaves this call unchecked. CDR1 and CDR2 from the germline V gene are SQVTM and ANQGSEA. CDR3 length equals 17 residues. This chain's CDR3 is CSVEYSGGGSSYNEQFF.

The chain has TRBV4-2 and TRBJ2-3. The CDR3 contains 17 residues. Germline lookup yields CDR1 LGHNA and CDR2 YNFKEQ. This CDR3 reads CASSQPVGGDDTDTQYF.

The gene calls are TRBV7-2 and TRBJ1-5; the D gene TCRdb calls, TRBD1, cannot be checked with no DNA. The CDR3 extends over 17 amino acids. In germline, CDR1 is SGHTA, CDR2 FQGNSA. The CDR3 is CASSSRDRGYSNQPQHF. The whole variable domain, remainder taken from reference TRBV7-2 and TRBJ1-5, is GAGVSQSPSNKVTEKGKDVELRCDPISGHTALYWYRQSLGQGLEFLIYFQGNSAPDKSGLPSDRFSAERTGGSVSTLTIQRTQQEDSAVYLCASSSRDRGYSNQPQHFGDGTRLSIL.

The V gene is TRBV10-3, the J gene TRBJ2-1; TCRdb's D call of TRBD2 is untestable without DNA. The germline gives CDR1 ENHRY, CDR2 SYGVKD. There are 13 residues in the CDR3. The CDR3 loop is CAIEKGPGNEQFF.

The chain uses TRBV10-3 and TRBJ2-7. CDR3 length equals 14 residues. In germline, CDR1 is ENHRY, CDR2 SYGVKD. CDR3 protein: CAISEAGRAYEQYF.

CDR3 sequence reads: CASSIAQETQYF. The chain employs TRBV18 and TRBJ2-5. Germline V gene lookup returns CDR1 KGHSH and CDR2 LQKENI. The CDR3 contains 12 residues.

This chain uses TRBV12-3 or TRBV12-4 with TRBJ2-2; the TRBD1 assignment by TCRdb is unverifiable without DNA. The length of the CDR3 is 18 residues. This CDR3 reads CASSPRPHRDADTGELFF.

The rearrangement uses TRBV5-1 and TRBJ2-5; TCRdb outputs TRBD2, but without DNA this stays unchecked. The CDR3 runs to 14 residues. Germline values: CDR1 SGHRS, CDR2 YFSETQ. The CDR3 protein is CASSGGLAQETQYF.

This CDR3 reads CAWRKGESTEAFF. The gene calls are TRBV30 and TRBJ1-1; TCRdb indicates TRBD1, and absent DNA this call remains unverified. Germline CDR1 is GTSNPN and CDR2 is SVGIG (reference sequence). The CDR3 is 13 residues long.

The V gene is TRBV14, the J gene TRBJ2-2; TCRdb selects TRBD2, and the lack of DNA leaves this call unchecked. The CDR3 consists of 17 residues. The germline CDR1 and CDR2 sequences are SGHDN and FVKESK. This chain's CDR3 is CASSHRLAARLTGELFF.

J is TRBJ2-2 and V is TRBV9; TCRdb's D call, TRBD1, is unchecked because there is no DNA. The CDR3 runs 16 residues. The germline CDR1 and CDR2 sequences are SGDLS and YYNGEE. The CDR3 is CASSLRTGGGTGELFF.

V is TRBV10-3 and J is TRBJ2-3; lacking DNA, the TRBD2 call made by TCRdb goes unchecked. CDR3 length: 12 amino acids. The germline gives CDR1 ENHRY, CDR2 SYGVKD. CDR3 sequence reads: CAIREYGDTQYF.

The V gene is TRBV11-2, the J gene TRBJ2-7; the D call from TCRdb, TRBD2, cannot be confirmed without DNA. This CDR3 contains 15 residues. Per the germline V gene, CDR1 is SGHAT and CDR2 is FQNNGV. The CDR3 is CASSLAGGGDYEQYF.

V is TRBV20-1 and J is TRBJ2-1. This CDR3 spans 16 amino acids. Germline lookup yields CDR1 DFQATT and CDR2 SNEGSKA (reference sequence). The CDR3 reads CSARDPSRNPYNEQFF.

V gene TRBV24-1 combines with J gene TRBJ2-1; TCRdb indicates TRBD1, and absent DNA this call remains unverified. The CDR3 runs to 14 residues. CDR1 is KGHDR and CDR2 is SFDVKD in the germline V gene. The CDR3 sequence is CATSAGDAHNEQFF.

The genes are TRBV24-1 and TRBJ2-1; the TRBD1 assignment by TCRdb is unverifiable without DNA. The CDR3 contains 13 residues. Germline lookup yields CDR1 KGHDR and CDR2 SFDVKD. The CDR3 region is CATSDPNRDLQFF.

The CDR3 is CASSQGQGRLGEQFF. The chain has TRBV14 and TRBJ2-1; with no DNA, the TCRdb D assignment of TRBD1 cannot be verified. CDR3 length equals 15 residues. Germline CDR1 reads SGHDN; CDR2 reads FVKESK.

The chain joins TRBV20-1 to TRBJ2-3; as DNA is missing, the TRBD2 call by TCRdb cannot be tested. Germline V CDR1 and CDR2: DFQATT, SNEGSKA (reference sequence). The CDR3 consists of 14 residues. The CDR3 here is CSARPTGTADTQYF.

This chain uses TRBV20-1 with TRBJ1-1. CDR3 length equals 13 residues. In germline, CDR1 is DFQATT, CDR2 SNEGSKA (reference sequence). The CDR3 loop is CSARQNSNTEAFF.

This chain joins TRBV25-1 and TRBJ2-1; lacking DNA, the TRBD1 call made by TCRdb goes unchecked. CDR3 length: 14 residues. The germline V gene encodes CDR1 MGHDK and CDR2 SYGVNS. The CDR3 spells CASSSPSSYNEQFF.

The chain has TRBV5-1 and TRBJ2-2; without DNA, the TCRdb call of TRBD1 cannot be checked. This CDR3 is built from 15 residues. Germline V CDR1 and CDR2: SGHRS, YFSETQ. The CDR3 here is CASSRDRGNTGELFF. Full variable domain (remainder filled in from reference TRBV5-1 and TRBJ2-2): KAGVTQTPRYLIKTRGQQVTLSCSPISGHRSVSWYQQTPGQGLQFLFEYFSETQRNKGNFPGRFSGRQFSNSRSEMNVSTLELGDSALYLCASSRDRGNTGELFFGEGSRLTVL.

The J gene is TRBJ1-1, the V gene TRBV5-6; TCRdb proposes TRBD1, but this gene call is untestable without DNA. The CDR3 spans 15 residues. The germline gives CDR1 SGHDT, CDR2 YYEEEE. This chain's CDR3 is CASSSLDRPNTEAFF.

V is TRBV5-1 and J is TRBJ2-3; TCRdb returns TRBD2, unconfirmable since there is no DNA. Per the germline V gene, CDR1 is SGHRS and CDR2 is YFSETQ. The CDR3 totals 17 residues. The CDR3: CASSPELAGGPTDTQYF.